Sequencing of this TCR beta chain was carried out in a study of cytomegalovirus exposure and HLA in healthy donors. Whole-study findings and limits: The authors confirmed in vitro that a few CMV-associated chains were specific for CMV antigens. Because they were indistinguishable, some V segments, including TRBV6-2 and TRBV6-3, were excluded.

This clone has more than one count but fewer than ten. The antigen is undetermined. Unmatched junction bases numbered 8, after V lost 7 bases and J lost 4 bases. Germline CDR1 reads LNHDA; CDR2 reads SQIVND (reference sequence). This CDR3 comprises 15 residues. With 60 Vbeta and 13 Jbeta primers, the PCR was carried out. The table came from immunoSEQ multiplex PCR; TCRdb's copy has only in-frame clones and leaves some out. Seen here are around 250,000 clones, 70% to 90% observed once, and the top ten hold less than 8.5%. The chain links TRBV19 to TRBJ1-3, with 9 bases aligning to TRBD1. This clonotype was obtained from an older woman in good health and CMV-seropositive. The material sequenced was PBMCs. Here the CDR3 reads CASNSGTGFGNTIYF. Written as DNA, the CDR3 is TGTGCCAGTAACTCCGGGACAGGGTTCGGAAACACCATATATTTT.